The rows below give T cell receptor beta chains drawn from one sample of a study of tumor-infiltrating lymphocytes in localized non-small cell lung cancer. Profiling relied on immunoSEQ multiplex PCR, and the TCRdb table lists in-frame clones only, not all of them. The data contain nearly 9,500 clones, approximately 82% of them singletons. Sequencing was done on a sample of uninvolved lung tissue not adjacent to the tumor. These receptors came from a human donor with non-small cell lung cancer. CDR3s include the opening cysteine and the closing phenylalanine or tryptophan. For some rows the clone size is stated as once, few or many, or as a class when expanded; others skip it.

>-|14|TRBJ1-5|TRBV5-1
CASSPGQGGQPQHF
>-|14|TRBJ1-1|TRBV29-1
CSVVGGALYTEAFF
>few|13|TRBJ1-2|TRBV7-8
CASSLTGNGGYTF
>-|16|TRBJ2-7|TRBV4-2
CASSQDLTDASYEQYF
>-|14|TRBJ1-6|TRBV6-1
CASSEMQLLSPLHF
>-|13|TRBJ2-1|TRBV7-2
CASSLDGPNEQFF
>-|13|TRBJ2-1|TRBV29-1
CSVDRLADNEQFF
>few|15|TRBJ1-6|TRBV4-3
CASSQARTGTSPLHF
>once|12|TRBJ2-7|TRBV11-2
CASTPGTYEQYF
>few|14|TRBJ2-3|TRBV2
CASNREPFTDTQYF
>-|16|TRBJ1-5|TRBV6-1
CASSEERTVGNQPQHF
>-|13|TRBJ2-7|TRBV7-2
CASSPRTAYEQYF
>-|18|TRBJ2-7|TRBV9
CASSVPYTFGPASYEQYF
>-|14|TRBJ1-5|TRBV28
CASSLSQGLQPQHF
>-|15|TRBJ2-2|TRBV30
CAWRGTGTSIGELFF
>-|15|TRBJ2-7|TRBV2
CASGLLQGMAYEQYF
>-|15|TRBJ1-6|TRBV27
CASSFYGQGDSPLHF
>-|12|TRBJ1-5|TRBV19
CASSIETLPQHF
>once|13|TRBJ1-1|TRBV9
CASSSTGMTEAFF
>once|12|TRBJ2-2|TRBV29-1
CSGSGGGGELFF
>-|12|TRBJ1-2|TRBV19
CASTQSGTLYTF
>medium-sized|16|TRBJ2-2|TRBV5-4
CASSLGTGDVTGELFF
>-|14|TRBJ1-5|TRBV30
CAWSVGRGNQPQHF
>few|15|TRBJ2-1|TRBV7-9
CASLLRASGSNEQFF
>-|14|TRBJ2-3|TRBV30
CAWSVGGGTDTQYF
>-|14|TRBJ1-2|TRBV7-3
CASSFGQDGYGYTF
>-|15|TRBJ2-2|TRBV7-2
CASSVATSRSGELFF
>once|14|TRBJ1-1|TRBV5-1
CASSLLGGNTEAFF
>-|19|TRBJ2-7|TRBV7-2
CASSFPGQGAQGRTYEQYF
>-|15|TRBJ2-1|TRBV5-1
CASSSQAGERSEQFF
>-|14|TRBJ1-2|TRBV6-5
CASSYFRTAYGYTF
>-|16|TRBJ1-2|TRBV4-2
CASSQDDLIGRSGYTF
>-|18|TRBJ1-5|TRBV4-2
CASSQASVVGGSNQPQHF
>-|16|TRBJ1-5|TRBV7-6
CASSLGTGVSNQPQHF
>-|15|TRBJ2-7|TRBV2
CASSLPGQSSYEQYF
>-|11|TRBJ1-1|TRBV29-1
CSVVLNTEAFF
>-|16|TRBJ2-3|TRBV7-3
CASSPWAQSSTDTQYF
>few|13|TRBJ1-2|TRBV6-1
CASSGGEADGYTF
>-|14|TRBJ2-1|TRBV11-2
CASSSAGPYNEQFF
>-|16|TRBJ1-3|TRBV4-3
CASSQEGGGIRNTIYF
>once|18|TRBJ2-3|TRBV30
CAWSVAARMNSSTDTQYF
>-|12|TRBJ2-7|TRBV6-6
CASSIDTYEQYF
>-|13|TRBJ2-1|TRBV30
CAWSLTGGNEQFF
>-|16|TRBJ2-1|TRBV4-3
CASSQDWTSAGHEQFF
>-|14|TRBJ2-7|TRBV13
CASSLVGVPHEQYF
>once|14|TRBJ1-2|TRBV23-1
CASSRRVRNYGYTF